This TCR beta chain was observed in a study of shared T cell receptors in the human thymus. The repertoire was sequenced with immunoSEQ multiplex PCR; TCRdb's copy has only in-frame clones and lacks some. The data hold some 660,000 clones, with around 87% observed a single time. Germline V lookup: CDR1 SGHRS, CDR2 YFSETQ. The CDR3 runs 15 residues. After removal of 2 bases from V and 2 bases from J, the junction contained 5 bases not matched to a gene. This same sample was also part of a study on human thymus T cells.

The J gene is TRBJ2-7, the V gene TRBV5-1; 9 bases are a match to TRBD1. This sequence was found in a boy less than two years old with a congenital heart defect. What was sequenced was thymocytes. The DNA for the CDR3 is TGCGCCAGCAGCTTCTCGGACAGGGGAACCTACGAGCAGTACTTC. It specifies CASSFSDRGTYEQYF.